Following are 12 T cell receptor beta chains from one sample sequenced in a study of OX40 agonist ivuxolimab in advanced cancers. Generated by immunoSEQ multiplex PCR, the TCRdb table keeps only in-frame clones and is missing some. The repertoire holds about 45,000 clones, with roughly 92% as singletons. The input for sequencing was CD4+ or CD8+ T cells sorted from blood, taken in a trial of the OX40 agonist ivuxolimab. Receptor source: an adult with an advanced solid tumor such as melanoma, head and neck, liver or kidney cancer.

The V call is TRBV4-1, the J call TRBJ2-5, with 7 bases matching TRBD2. The J call may be mistaken, given a closer DNA end match to TRBJ2-7. The CDR3 consists of 13 residues. The germline V gene encodes CDR1 MGHRA and CDR2 YSYEKL. The CDR3 spells CASSQTGGYEQYF. In nucleotides, the CDR3 is TGCGCCAGCAGCCAAACGGGAGGCTACGAGCAGTACTTC.

The chain carries TRBV6-5 and TRBJ1-2; D gene unclear. Trimming removed 0 bases at V and 4 bases at J, with 6 bases between. The CDR3 runs 13 residues. Per the germline V gene, CDR1 is MNHEY and CDR2 is SVGAGI. The CDR3 nucleotides read TGTGCCAGCAGTTACTCTGTATTCTATGGCTACACCTTC. As protein: CASSYSVFYGYTF.

This clone was recorded only once. The V gene is TRBV27, the J gene TRBJ2-1; tentative D call: TRBD2 (5 bases). This CDR3 has 14 residues. Trimming took off 8 bases at V and 3 bases at J, with 14 bases between the two ends. Per germline, CDR1 MNHEY and CDR2 SMNVEV (reference sequence). The chain's CDR3 is CASRQLAVYNEQFF. The CDR3 region has the DNA TGTGCCAGCCGCCAGCTAGCTGTCTACAATGAGCAGTTCTTC.

The chain joins TRBV4-2 to TRBJ2-1; a weak D match, TRBD2 (7 bases). Germline V gene sequence: CDR1 LGHNA, CDR2 YNFKEQ. This CDR3 is built from 14 residues. V shed 4 bases and J shed 10 bases, with 17 bases lying between them. This chain's CDR3 is CASSPIKGGPEQFF. CDR3 coding DNA: TGTGCCAGCAGCCCCATTAAGGGGGGGCCCGAGCAGTTCTTC.

Written as DNA, the CDR3 is TGTGCCAGCAGGGAGACGGGGAACACTGAAGCTTTCTTT. It encodes CASRETGNTEAFF. J is TRBJ1-1 and V is TRBV2, with D unclear. Germline CDR1 SNHLY, CDR2 FYNNEI. The CDR3 extends over 13 amino acids. The ends were cut back, 6 bases at V and 1 base at J, with 9 bases in the middle.

The chain links TRBV6-1 to TRBJ2-1, with D possibly matching TRBD1 (5 bases). The CDR3 has 17 residues. Looked up from germline, CDR1 is MNHNS and CDR2 is SASEGT. Trimming stripped 4 bases from V and 0 bases from J, with 16 bases between. The CDR3, as DNA: TGTGCCAGCAGTGCCTATCCGACAGAGAGCTCCTACAATGAGCAGTTCTTC. Protein: CASSAYPTESSYNEQFF.

The J gene is TRBJ1-1, the V gene TRBV19, with 9 bases lining up with TRBD1. The CDR3 sequence is 14 residues long. With V trimmed by 5 bases and J by 4 bases, 5 bases remained unmatched. Per germline, CDR1 LNHDA and CDR2 SQIVND (reference sequence). CDR3 sequence: CASSLGQGGTEAFF. In DNA, the CDR3 is TGTGCCAGTAGTTTGGGACAGGGAGGCACTGAAGCTTTCTTT.

The J gene is TRBJ1-2, the V gene TRBV2, with 7 bases fitting TRBD1. Trimming at V came to 10 bases and at J to 4 bases, leaving 9 bases not matched to a gene. There are 13 residues in the CDR3. The germline gives CDR1 SNHLY, CDR2 FYNNEI. CDR3: CATVGQHFYGYTF. The DNA of the CDR3 is TGTGCCACCGTGGGACAGCACTTCTATGGCTACACCTTC.

The chain is built from TRBV4-1 and TRBJ1-5; a possible D gene is TRBD1 (5 bases). The V end lost 1 base, the J end lost 7 bases, and 8 bases lay between the germline ends. The CDR3 spans 13 residues. Germline V lookup: CDR1 MGHRA, CDR2 YSYEKL. The CDR3 sequence is CASSQVGGQPQHF. DNA of the CDR3: TGCGCCAGCAGCCAAGTTGGGGGACAGCCCCAGCATTTT.

The chain is built from TRBV6-5 and TRBJ1-5, with D possibly being TRBD1 (6 bases). The CDR3 is made up of 16 amino acids. Trimming removed 4 bases from V and 2 bases from J, with 15 bases in between. CDR1 is MNHEY and CDR2 is SVGAGI in the germline V gene. The DNA of the CDR3 is TGTGCCAGCAGTTTAGGCAGGGGATACGGCAATCAGCCCCAGCATTTT. This gives the protein CASSLGRGYGNQPQHF.

The chain uses TRBV4-1 and TRBJ1-5; D call uncertain. CDR1 and CDR2 from the germline V gene are MGHRA and YSYEKL. CDR3 size: 14 residues. V shed 5 bases and J shed 7 bases, with 15 bases lying between them. The CDR3 DNA sequence: TGCGCCAGCAGCATTCCGGGCCAACGGCAGCCCCAGCATTTT. It translates to CASSIPGQRQPQHF.

V usage is TRBV10-1 and J usage is TRBJ2-3; 8 positions agree with TRBD2. This CDR3 has 14 amino acids. Germline lookup yields CDR1 WNHNN and CDR2 SYGVQD (reference sequence). V lost 7 bases, J lost 2 bases, and 5 bases stayed unmatched. This CDR3 is CASNTSGNTDTQYF. CDR3 in DNA: TGCGCCAGCAACACTAGCGGCAACACAGATACGCAGTATTTT.